Below, 17 T cell receptor beta chains from the same sample are listed, as sequenced in a study of pediatric ulcerative colitis. Some clones are missing from TCRdb's copy, which holds only in-frame ones; the method was immunoSEQ multiplex PCR. The sample lists about 36,000 clones; over 65% were seen once. Sequencing was carried out using blood. The receptors originated from a girl between 5 and 17 years old with moderate ulcerative colitis.

The chain joins TRBV5-1 to TRBJ1-3; no definite D call. In germline, CDR1 is SGHRS, CDR2 YFSETQ. Trimming cost V 0 bases and J 0 bases, with 10 bases left between them. This CDR3 has 16 amino acids. The CDR3 region is CASSLAPSDSGNTIYF. The DNA for the CDR3 is TGCGCCAGCAGCTTGGCCCCGTCGGACTCTGGAAACACCATATATTTT.

This clone was observed a single time. This chain joins TRBV11-2 and TRBJ2-1; D tentatively fits TRBD1 or TRBD2 (7 bases each). Germline-derived CDR1 and CDR2 are SGHAT and FQNNGV. The CDR3 runs 17 residues. V was pared by 4 bases and J by 1 base, with 17 bases between. CDR3 protein: CASSSQRGRGSYNEQFF. For the CDR3, the DNA is TGTGCCAGCAGCTCTCAAAGGGGGCGGGGGTCCTACAATGAGCAGTTCTTC.

Worth noting for this clone: One end of the junction does not line up with germline, which may come from a read error. Written as DNA, the CDR3 is TGTGCCAGCAGCGTTACAGGGAGAGGGGTCTTC. Amino acid sequence: CASSVTGRGVF. The chain links TRBV5-8 to TRBJ1-2; TRBD1 might be the D (6 bases). Germline V gene lookup returns CDR1 SGHTS and CDR2 YDEGEE. CDR3 length equals 11 residues.

This clone was picked up many times. This rearrangement joins TRBV6-5 to TRBJ1-4; a weak D match, TRBD1 (5 bases). The germline gives CDR1 MNHEY, CDR2 SVGAGI. This CDR3 is 16 amino acids long. V lost 2 bases and J lost 1, with 11 bases in between. The DNA of the CDR3 is TGTGCCAGCAGTTACAGACAGACCTTAACTAATGAAAAACTGTTTTTT. Residues: CASSYRQTLTNEKLFF.

The CDR3 protein is CASSLLGGDQPQHF. CDR3 coding DNA: TGTGCCAGCAGTTTATTGGGTGGAGATCAGCCCCAGCATTTT. The J gene is TRBJ1-5, the V gene TRBV28, with D unresolved. Trimming stripped 1 base from V and 5 bases from J, with 9 bases between. Germline assignment: CDR1 MDHEN and CDR2 SYDVKM. The CDR3 consists of 14 residues.

This clone was observed a few times. The rearrangement joins TRBV30 to TRBJ1-5; the D gene is possibly TRBD1 (5 bases). The CDR3 runs 14 residues. Germline loops: CDR1 GTSNPN, CDR2 SVGIG (reference sequence). V was trimmed by 2 bases and J by 2 bases, leaving 10 bases between them. The CDR3 here is CAWSRGNGNQPQHF. The CDR3 DNA follows: TGTGCCTGGAGTAGGGGTAACGGCAATCAGCCCCAGCATTTT.

Only one count was recorded for this clone. The chain combines TRBV5-1 with TRBJ2-1; D gene unclear. The CDR3 runs 15 residues. CDR1 and CDR2 from the germline V gene are SGHRS and YFSETQ. With 4 bases removed from V and 10 bases from J, the gap between germline ends came to 21 bases. The CDR3 reads CASSQTGFQTWEQFF. CDR3 nucleotides: TGCGCCAGCAGCCAAACTGGATTCCAGACTTGGGAGCAGTTCTTC.

The chain couples TRBV14 to TRBJ1-2; D is possibly TRBD1 (5 bases). The CDR3 is 15 residues long. Trimming removed 3 bases from V and 9 bases from J, with 20 bases in between. Germline V CDR1 and CDR2: SGHDN, FVKESK. Written as DNA, the CDR3 is TGTGCCAGCAGCCAGCTGACGGGGGATACCCGGAGCTACACCTTC. It encodes CASSQLTGDTRSYTF.

The chain has TRBV5-4 and TRBJ2-3; D may correspond to TRBD1 or TRBD2 (5 bases each). Germline V gene lookup returns CDR1 SGHNT and CDR2 YYREEE (reference sequence). The CDR3 is 16 residues long. The V end lost 2 bases, the J end lost 0 bases, and 13 bases lay between the germline ends. DNA for the CDR3: TGTGCCAGCAGCTTTTCCGTTGGGGGTAGCACAGATACGCAGTATTTT. It translates to CASSFSVGGSTDTQYF.

The chain is built from TRBV5-3 and TRBJ1-2, with D possibly TRBD1 on 6 matching bases. Being an ORF, TRBV5-3 has a function that is uncertain. With 1 base removed from V and 1 base from J, the gap between germline ends came to 20 bases. The CDR3 has 18 amino acids. The CDR3 coding sequence is TGTGCCAGAAGCTTGCAGACCCCCGGGACAATTTTTAACTATGGCTACACCTTC. It yields the protein CARSLQTPGTIFNYGYTF.

This clone was detected a few times. The chain recombines TRBV5-5 with TRBJ1-5, with unresolved D. With 0 bases removed from V and 4 bases from J, the gap between germline ends came to 11 bases. The CDR3 totals 15 residues. Germline loops: CDR1 SGHKS, CDR2 YYEKEE (reference sequence). The CDR3 spells CASSLGRPSNQPQHF. Written as DNA, the CDR3 is TGTGCCAGCAGCTTGGGCAGGCCCTCTAATCAGCCCCAGCATTTT. The full variable domain, in which reference TRBV5-5 and TRBJ1-5 provide the parts outside the CDR3, is DAGVTQSPTHLIKTRGQQVTLRCSPISGHKSVSWYQQVLGQGPQFIFQYYEKEERGRGNFPDRFSARQFPNYSSELNVNALLLGDSALYLCASSLGRPSNQPQHFGDGTRLSIL.

This chain joins TRBV29-1 and TRBJ2-6; TRBD1 might be the D (6 bases). This CDR3 has 16 residues. V dropped 1 base and J dropped 3 bases, with 13 bases sitting between them. From germline, CDR1 is SQVTM and CDR2 ANQGSEA. The CDR3 DNA is TGCAGCGTTGAAGCCCCAACAGGGAGTGGGGCCAACGTCCTGACTTTC. As protein: CSVEAPTGSGANVLTF.

The J gene is TRBJ2-7, the V gene TRBV4-2; TRBD2 aligns across 9 bases. CDR1 is LGHNA and CDR2 is YNFKEQ in the germline V gene. CDR3 size: 17 residues. Trimming at V came to 3 bases and at J to 3 bases, leaving 12 bases not matched to a gene. CDR3 region: CASSHTPGTSLNYEQYF. Written as DNA, the CDR3 is TGTGCCAGCAGCCATACGCCTGGGACTAGCTTGAACTACGAGCAGTACTTC.

With regard to this clone: A junction boundary mismatches the germline segment, possibly from a read error. The CDR3 region has the DNA TGTGCTAGCAGCTTTTCCCGGGTTGTTAGGATTTGGAACACTGAAGCTTTCTTT. Amino acid sequence: CASSFSRVVRIWNTEAFF. V is TRBV7-7 and J is TRBJ1-1; D not resolved. The CDR3 sequence is 18 residues long. Per the germline V gene, CDR1 is SSHAT and CDR2 is FNYEAQ (reference sequence).

The chain is built from TRBV27 and TRBJ2-5, with D hard to call. In germline, CDR1 is MNHEY, CDR2 SMNVEV (reference sequence). The CDR3 has 13 amino acids. The germline V and J ends were trimmed by 5 bases and 5 bases, with 12 bases remaining between them. CDR3 sequence (DNA): TGTGCCAGCAGTCCTATTGGTACGGAGACCCAGTACTTC. Its translation is CASSPIGTETQYF.

V and J are TRBV27 and TRBJ1-2; 8 bases agree with TRBD1. Germline V gives CDR1 MNHEY, CDR2 SMNVEV (reference sequence). The trim removed 2 bases at V and 1 base at J, leaving 6 bases unmatched. This CDR3 is built from 16 residues. DNA for the CDR3: TGTGCCAGCAGTTTAGGCCCAGGGGGCCTTAACTATGGCTACACCTTC. Amino acids: CASSLGPGGLNYGYTF.

V usage is TRBV7-9 and J usage is TRBJ2-2, with D perhaps TRBD1 or TRBD2 (5 bases each). Trimming left V 1 base short and J 3 bases short, with 9 bases between. There are 15 residues in the CDR3. Germline V gene lookup returns CDR1 SEHNR and CDR2 FQNEAQ (reference sequence). In DNA, the CDR3 is TGTGCCAGCAGCTTAGTTGTGGGGGACACCGGGGAGCTGTTTTTT. Translated, it gives CASSLVVGDTGELFF.